The source of this T cell receptor (beta chain) is a study of blood T cells in healthy people across ages. In germline, CDR1 is KGHDR, CDR2 SFDVKD. CDR3 length: 15 amino acids. Comments on this clonotype: What it binds is unknown. Compared with germline, one end of the junction differs, possibly owing to a read error.

Overall study results and limits: A greater number of naive CD4+ cells and higher diversity distinguished long-lived donors from aged donors. Getting older went along with TCR beta diversity per million T cells dropping roughly linearly. CMV status of donors was not determined, possibly confounding expanded clonotype changes.

Alongside a J-beta primer mix, a sample-barcoded 5' primer served in a second PCR lasting roughly 6 to 12 cycles. Samples each returned at least 3 million CDR3-containing paired-end reads. TCRdb re-called the 5' RACE reads with MiXCR, one entry per CDR3 protein. The sample has almost 1 million distinct CDR3 sequences; approximately 50% are singletons. The source is a woman aged 60-75 years in good health. The chain couples TRBV24-1 to TRBJ2-7; D may be TRBD1 or TRBD2 (5 bases each). The end of the DNA is better explained by TRBJ2-5, so the J call may be wrong. Input material: blood. The CDR3 is CATSGADRGQGTQYF. The CDR3 DNA reads as TGTGCCACCAGTGGAGCGGACCGGGGCCAAGGGACCCAGTACTTC.